This is a list of T cell receptor beta chains from one sample in a study of cytomegalovirus exposure and HLA in healthy donors. Generated by immunoSEQ multiplex PCR, the TCRdb table keeps only in-frame clones and is missing some. The sample comprises some 200,000 clones, 70% of which are singletons, and about 3% rests with the top ten. Specimen: PBMCs. The receptors shown here come from a middle-aged man in good health and CMV-seropositive. Both conserved end residues are part of each CDR3. A D gene is named only where the DNA matches it firmly. Clone size is given for some rows only: seen once, a few or many times, or a class if the clone is expanded.

TRBD1	TRBV5-1	.	TRBJ1-1	CASSLSGQGVPTNTEAFF	TGCGCCAGCAGCTTGTCCGGACAGGGCGTTCCCACGAACACTGAAGCTTTCTTT
.	TRBV2	.	TRBJ2-1	CASSEALPTTEQFF	TGTGCCAGCAGTGAAGCGCTTCCGACTACCGAGCAGTTCTTC
.	TRBV19	once	TRBJ1-6	CASSIRREGNSPLHF	TGTGCCAGTAGTATACGCAGGGAGGGCAATTCACCCCTCCACTTT
.	TRBV19	.	TRBJ1-6	CASTPTPGVINSPLHF	TGTGCCAGTACCCCGACCCCGGGGGTAATTAATTCACCCCTCCACTTT
.	TRBV28	.	TRBJ2-7	CASSLFRESYEQYF	TGTGCCAGCAGTTTATTCCGGGAATCCTACGAGCAGTACTTC
.	TRBV6-6	.	TRBJ1-6	CASNSGTTNSPLHF	TGTGCCAGCAACTCCGGGACAACAAATTCACCCCTCCACTTT
.	TRBV5-4	once	TRBJ1-1	CASSLGQMNTEAFF	TGTGCCAGCAGCTTGGGGCAGATGAACACTGAAGCTTTCTTT
TRBD1	TRBV7-9	.	TRBJ1-1	CASSFYRGLLNTEAFF	TGTGCCAGCAGCTTTTACAGGGGTCTTTTGAACACTGAAGCTTTCTTT
TRBD1	TRBV9	.	TRBJ1-1	CASSVAGGQGAENTEAFF	TGTGCCAGCAGCGTAGCTGGGGGACAGGGGGCCGAGAACACTGAAGCTTTCTTT
.	TRBV6-5	.	TRBJ1-1	CASSRRVDTEAFF	TGTGCCAGCAGTCGCAGGGTCGACACTGAAGCTTTCTTT
TRBD1	TRBV6-8	.	TRBJ1-6	CASSYPPSAQGDNSPLHF	TGTGCCAGCAGTTACCCCCCCTCCGCACAGGGGGATAATTCACCCCTCCACTTT
.	TRBV18	few	TRBJ2-1	CASSPYEFNDEQFF	TGTGCCAGCTCACCTTACGAGTTTAATGATGAGCAGTTCTTC
TRBD1	TRBV7-2	.	TRBJ1-5	CASSPRDRGLFQPQHF	TGTGCCAGCAGCCCGCGGGACAGGGGACTTTTTCAGCCCCAGCATTTT